Shown below are 24 T cell receptor beta chains from a single sample sequenced in a study of CD8 T cells in Susac syndrome. Reverse transcription of about 0.5 to 1 ug RNA used random hexamers. In TCRdb, the immunoSEQ multiplex PCR reads were re-called with MiXCR into one record per CDR3 protein. The sample contains roughly 190,000 distinct CDR3 sequences, about 95% of which appear only once. Material for sequencing was CD4+ T cells from PBMCs. Source of these receptors: a human donor in good health.

The rearrangement joins TRBV9 to TRBJ2-1, with 9 bases that match TRBD2. The CDR3 covers 15 residues. Trimming took 4 bases from V and 7 from J; bases not matched to a gene: 9. Germline V gene sequence: CDR1 SGDLS, CDR2 YYNGEE. The CDR3 reads CASSPASSGMNEQFF. DNA of the CDR3: TGTGCCAGCAGCCCCGCTTCTAGCGGGATGAATGAGCAGTTCTTC. The full variable domain, its missing parts supplied by reference TRBV9 and TRBJ2-1, is DSGVTQTPKHLITATGQRVTLRCSPRSGDLSVYWYQQSLDQGLQFLIQYYNGEERAKGNILERFSAQQFPDLHSELNLSSLELGDSALYFCASSPASSGMNEQFFGPGTRLTVL.

This clonotype showed up just once. This chain joins TRBV14 and TRBJ2-5; 7 nucleotides agree with TRBD2. This CDR3 is built from 14 residues. CDR1 SGHDN and CDR2 FVKESK come from the germline V gene. V was pared by 4 bases and J by 2 bases, with 4 bases of the junction left unmatched. CDR3 residues: CASSRRGGQETQYF. CDR3 DNA: TGTGCCAGCAGCCGCCGCGGGGGACAAGAGACCCAGTACTTC.

This clonotype occurred a few times. The chain couples TRBV12-3 or TRBV12-4 to TRBJ2-7; no clear D gene. The CDR3 runs 14 residues. Trimming took 3 bases from V and 2 from J, leaving 11 bases between them. CDR3 bases: TGTGCCAGCAGTTTGGCGGCAGGACCCTACGAGCAGTACTTC. It specifies CASSLAAGPYEQYF.

The rearrangement joins TRBV9 to TRBJ1-1; unclear D gene. V lost 0 bases and J 3 bases, leaving 6 bases between the germline ends. In germline, CDR1 is SGDLS, CDR2 YYNGEE. The CDR3 length is 13 residues. The CDR3 loop is CASSVGGDTEAFF. The CDR3 DNA reads TGTGCCAGCAGCGTAGGCGGGGACACTGAAGCTTTCTTT.

Here the CDR3 DNA reads TGCAGCGTTGGCGAGGCTAGGACTGTTCCTGAAAAACTGTTTTTT. Its translation: CSVGEARTVPEKLFF. This rearrangement joins TRBV29-1 to TRBJ1-4; D is unresolved. Germline CDR1 SQVTM, CDR2 ANQGSEA. V gave up 4 bases and J gave up 7 bases, with 19 bases separating them. There are 15 residues in the CDR3.

The rearrangement joins TRBV29-1 to TRBJ2-7; 9 bases agree with TRBD1. The V gene end was trimmed by 7 bases and the J gene end by 5 bases; junction bases not matched to a gene: 3. This CDR3 comprises 11 residues. Per germline, CDR1 SQVTM and CDR2 ANQGSEA. The CDR3 here is CSGGQGNEQYF. In nucleotides, the CDR3 is TGCAGCGGTGGACAGGGGAACGAGCAGTACTTC.

The chain has TRBV23-1 and TRBJ1-1; D gene ambiguous. TRBV23-1 is annotated as an ORF whose role is uncertain. This CDR3 is 15 amino acids long. Trimming cost V 11 bases and J 3 bases, with 22 bases left between them. CDR3 bases: TGCGCCGGAACGGGGTGGCCAACCCGGGACACTGAAGCTTTCTTT. This gives the protein CAGTGWPTRDTEAFF.

The V and J genes are TRBV19 and TRBJ2-1, with D possibly being TRBD1 (5 bases). This CDR3 is 13 amino acids long. The V gene lost 7 bases and the J gene lost 10 bases, with 17 bases spanning the gap. Germline V gives CDR1 LNHDA, CDR2 SQIVND (reference sequence). The CDR3 DNA follows: TGTGCCAGTACCATCGGGCAGGGCAGGGAGCAGTTCTTC. Translating it yields CASTIGQGREQFF. The full variable domain, rest sourced from reference TRBV19 and TRBJ2-1, is DGGITQSPKYLFRKEGQNVTLSCEQNLNHDAMYWYRQDPGQGLRLIYYSQIVNDFQKGDIAEGYSVSREKKESFPLTVTSAQKNPTAFYLCASTIGQGREQFFGPGTRLTVL.

The chain employs TRBV28 and TRBJ2-1; 9 bases map to TRBD2. Germline assignment: CDR1 MDHEN and CDR2 SYDVKM. This CDR3 is built from 17 residues. J gave up 7 bases and V 3 bases, and 13 bases lay outside the gene matches. The CDR3 coding sequence is TGTGCCAGCAGTTTCGCGGGACTAGCTGACACAACAAATGAGCAGTTCTTC. Translated, it gives CASSFAGLADTTNEQFF.

This clonotype was seen a single time. The chain couples TRBV28 to TRBJ2-5; no clear D. The CDR3 totals 15 residues. V lost 6 bases and J 5 bases, leaving 19 bases between the germline ends. Germline V CDR1 and CDR2: MDHEN, SYDVKM. The CDR3 spells CASRAGLAGGETQYF. The DNA for the CDR3 is TGTGCCAGCAGAGCCGGGTTGGCCGGTGGGGAGACCCAGTACTTC.

The chain links TRBV12-3 or TRBV12-4 to TRBJ2-6; D unresolved. V was cut by 6 bases and J by 0 bases, with 12 bases left in between. This CDR3 spans 16 amino acids. The CDR3 DNA is TGTGCCAGCAGCCCGGACGGAAGCTCTGGGGCCAACGTCCTGACTTTC. This translates into CASSPDGSSGANVLTF.

The CDR3 DNA reads as TGTGCCACCGGTAGGGACAGCTCCGGCTACGAGCAGTACTTC. The encoded protein is CATGRDSSGYEQYF. The gene calls are TRBV15 and TRBJ2-7; TRBD1 agrees at 7 bases. This CDR3 comprises 14 residues. The V gene end was trimmed by 8 bases and the J gene end by 3 bases; junction bases not matched to a gene: 10. CDR1 LNHNV and CDR2 YYDKDF come from the germline V gene (reference sequence).

This chain links TRBV11-2 with TRBJ2-7; 7 bases fit TRBD1. The CDR3 spans 15 residues. With V trimmed by 5 bases and J by 3 bases, 10 bases remained unmatched. Per germline, CDR1 SGHAT and CDR2 FQNNGV. The CDR3 region is CASSQTGQADYEQYF. The CDR3 DNA reads as TGTGCCAGCAGCCAGACAGGGCAGGCGGACTACGAGCAGTACTTC. The full variable domain, its missing parts supplied by reference TRBV11-2 and TRBJ2-7, is EAGVAQSPRYKIIEKRQSVAFWCNPISGHATLYWYQQILGQGPKLLIQFQNNGVVDDSQLPKDRFSAERLKGVDSTLKIQPAKLEDSAVYLCASSQTGQADYEQYFGPGTRLTVT.

The genes are TRBV2 and TRBJ2-7, with a weak D call TRBD1 (6 bases). The CDR3 spans 14 residues. Germline V gene lookup returns CDR1 SNHLY and CDR2 FYNNEI. Trimming cost V 8 bases and J 2 bases, with 16 bases left between them. CDR3 in DNA: TGTGCCAGCGGGGACACACCCTTGACCTACGAGCAGTACTTC. Encoded protein: CASGDTPLTYEQYF.

The gene calls are TRBV24-1 and TRBJ2-5, with D tentatively TRBD2 (7 bases). The CDR3 is 13 amino acids. CDR1 and CDR2 (germline): KGHDR, SFDVKD. V was clipped by 9 bases and J by 4 bases, with 14 bases between them. CDR3 in DNA: TGTGCCACCCGCCGGGGGGCAGGAGAGACCCAGTACTTC. Residues: CATRRGAGETQYF.

The chain joins TRBV15 to TRBJ2-7; weak D call: TRBD2 (5 bases). V lost 0 bases and J lost 12, with 15 bases in between. Per germline, CDR1 LNHNV and CDR2 YYDKDF (reference sequence). The CDR3 extends over 13 amino acids. The chain's CDR3 is CATSRDIAGYRYF. CDR3 DNA: TGTGCCACCAGCAGAGACATTGCGGGCTACCGGTACTTC.

This chain uses TRBV7-8 with TRBJ2-7, with 7 bases identical to TRBD1. Trimming cost V 6 bases and J 5 bases; bases outside gene matches: 13. The CDR3 covers 15 residues. Germline-derived CDR1 and CDR2 are SGHVS and FQNEAQ. The CDR3 DNA sequence: TGTGCCAGCAGGGATCGGGACAGCCCTTCCAACGAGCAGTACTTC. Protein: CASRDRDSPSNEQYF.

The chain is built from TRBV20-1 and TRBJ2-7, with 9 bases aligning to TRBD2. Unmatched junction bases numbered 12, after V lost 6 bases and J lost 6 bases. The V gene's germline CDR1 is DFQATT and CDR2 SNEGSKA (reference sequence). The CDR3 runs 14 residues. The CDR3 DNA reads as TGCAGTGCAGCCCGCGGGAGGGCCTTATCCGAGCAGTACTTC. This encodes CSAARGRALSEQYF.

V is TRBV4-3 and J is TRBJ2-1, with 13 bases identical to TRBD2. The J segment lost 6 bases and the V segment lost 2 bases, leaving 16 bases of the junction unmatched. Germline CDR1 is LGHNA and CDR2 is YSLEER. The CDR3 sequence is 20 residues long. The CDR3 sequence is CASSQSFGLAGVVRANEQFF. The DNA of the CDR3 is TGCGCCAGCAGCCAATCTTTCGGACTAGCGGGAGTAGTTAGGGCCAATGAGCAGTTCTTC.

V gene TRBV4-2 combines with J gene TRBJ1-5, with D hard to call. Germline-derived CDR1 and CDR2 are LGHNA and YNFKEQ. Trimming shortened V by 0 bases and J by 1 base, and 4 bases separated the two germline ends. This CDR3 is built from 14 residues. CDR3 DNA: TGTGCCAGCAGCCAAGATCTGAGCAATCAGCCCCAGCATTTT. This gives the protein CASSQDLSNQPQHF.

V and J are TRBV6-2 or TRBV6-3 and TRBJ2-3, with 14 bases lining up with TRBD2. CDR1 MNHEY and CDR2 SVGEGT come from the germline V gene. CDR3 size: 16 residues. V trimming: 5 bases; J trimming: 9 bases; junction bases outside the gene matches: 10. CDR3 sequence reads: CASSLRLAGGHETQYF. The CDR3 coding sequence is TGTGCCAGCAGTCTCCGACTAGCGGGAGGGCATGAGACGCAGTATTTT.

This clonotype was seen a single time. J is TRBJ1-1 and V is TRBV5-1; no firm D call. The CDR3 loop spans 14 amino acids. With 2 bases removed from V and 6 bases from J, the gap between germline ends came to 14 bases. Looked up from germline, CDR1 is SGHRS and CDR2 is YFSETQ. The CDR3 spells CASSFDGIGAEAFF. CDR3 nucleotides: TGCGCCAGCAGCTTTGATGGTATCGGGGCTGAAGCTTTCTTT.

V gene TRBV29-1 combines with J gene TRBJ2-1, with 11 bases fitting TRBD2. CDR3 length: 15 amino acids. J gave up 6 bases and V 7 bases, and 11 bases lay outside the gene matches. Per germline, CDR1 SQVTM and CDR2 ANQGSEA. The CDR3 sequence is CSADPGLAEINEQFF. DNA of the CDR3: TGCAGCGCCGACCCGGGACTAGCGGAGATCAATGAGCAGTTCTTC.

The genes are TRBV27 and TRBJ1-5; 8 bases are shared with TRBD1. V was pared by 5 bases and J by 6 bases, with 6 bases of the junction left unmatched. The CDR3 has 14 amino acids. Germline values: CDR1 MNHEY, CDR2 SMNVEV (reference sequence). The CDR3 nucleotides read TGTGCCAGCAGTCCACAGGGGGAGGGTCAGCCCCAGCATTTT. This gives the protein CASSPQGEGQPQHF.